The clone carrying this T cell receptor (beta chain) was counted many times. The antigen remains undetermined. Germline CDR1 reads SGHRS; CDR2 reads YFSETQ. Trimming shortened V by 4 bases and J by 1 base, and 14 bases separated the two germline ends. This CDR3 has 15 amino acids. This sample was taken from a study of T cells in Graves' hyperthyroidism and ophthalmopathy. Across the study: Peripheral blood sampling occurred at initial diagnosis, before any treatment. General observations from the study: A median 6.5 months before onset, the model predicted ophthalmopathy.

Researchers took RNA transcripts and amplified the TCR beta CDR3 regions from them. The HTBI set primed first-round TCR CDR3 RT-PCR. In TCRdb, the multiplex PCR reads were re-called with MiXCR into one record per CDR3 protein. The sample has some 360,000 distinct CDR3 sequences, roughly 18% seen once; the top ten hold 15% to 17%. Diagnoses were made from clinical symptoms, serum measures (thyroxine and TRAb), thyroid ultrasound and orbital computed tomography. Source material for PBMCs was about 11 ml fresh peripheral blood. The genes are TRBV5-1 and TRBJ1-1; D remains ambiguous. The clonotype originates from a woman aged 40-49 years with Graves' ophthalmopathy. Material: blood. The CDR3 spells CASSHYTAKNTEAFF. DNA for the CDR3: TGCGCCAGCAGCCACTACACAGCAAAGAACACTGAAGCTTTCTTT.